Presented here are 24 T cell receptor beta chains from one specimen sequenced in a study of blood T cell repertoires in COVID-19. This table comes from immunoSEQ multiplex PCR, and its TCRdb copy is limited to in-frame clones, with some not included. The sample includes some 50,000 clones, 85% to 90% of them seen just once. Material: peripheral blood. The receptors stem from a human donor in a cohort sampled during active COVID-19.

CDR3 region: CASSSDSSYEQYF. CDR3 nucleotides: TGTGCCAGCAGTTCGGACAGTTCCTACGAGCAGTACTTC. V usage is TRBV6-5 and J usage is TRBJ2-7; weak D call: TRBD1 (6 bases). CDR1 is MNHEY, CDR2 SVGAGI, per germline. V lost 4 bases and J 1 base, leaving 8 bases between the germline ends. The length of the CDR3 is 13 residues.

The rearrangement joins TRBV5-6 to TRBJ2-3; D call uncertain. CDR1 is SGHDT and CDR2 is YYEEEE in the germline V gene. This CDR3 is built from 15 residues. Trimming removed 1 base at V and 3 bases at J, with 12 bases between. The CDR3: CASSLRIYGTDTQYF. DNA of the CDR3: TGTGCCAGCAGCTTGAGAATTTACGGGACAGATACGCAGTATTTT.

The rearrangement joins TRBV4-1 to TRBJ1-1, with 7 bases fitting TRBD1. Germline V gene sequence: CDR1 MGHRA, CDR2 YSYEKL. The CDR3 loop spans 15 amino acids. With 1 base clipped from V and 0 bases from J, the junction kept 2 bases outside the gene matches. In DNA, the CDR3 is TGCGCCAGCAGCCAAGGGGGGACAGTGAACACTGAAGCTTTCTTT. Translated, it gives CASSQGGTVNTEAFF.

The chain employs TRBV27 and TRBJ2-3; 8 bases are shared with TRBD2. Per the germline V gene, CDR1 is MNHEY and CDR2 is SMNVEV (reference sequence). This CDR3 spans 15 amino acids. V was pared by 4 bases and J by 2 bases, with 5 bases of the junction left unmatched. The CDR3: CASSSPGGNTDTQYF. Written as DNA, the CDR3 is TGTGCCAGCAGTTCTCCGGGGGGGAACACAGATACGCAGTATTTT.

The rearrangement uses TRBV19 and TRBJ1-1; the D gene is possibly TRBD1 (5 bases). The V end was cut by 6 bases, the J end by 2 bases, with 10 bases between. Per germline, CDR1 LNHDA and CDR2 SQIVND (reference sequence). The CDR3 has 13 residues. The CDR3 coding sequence is TGTGCCAGTAGCTCCAGGACAAACACTGAAGCTTTCTTT. Translated, it gives CASSSRTNTEAFF.

The V gene is TRBV21-1, the J gene TRBJ2-5; the table's D call TRBD2 went unverified against the DNA. TRBV21-1 is shown as a pseudogene. CDR3 size: 18 residues. DNA for the CDR3: TGTGCCAGCAGCAGACACCTGGCTAGCGGGAGGGCCTGGGAGACCCAGTACTTC. The encoded protein is CASSRHLASGRAWETQYF.

This sequence joins TRBV6-4 and TRBJ2-6; the D gene is possibly TRBD1 (6 bases). The CDR3 contains 14 residues. With 5 bases removed from V and 2 bases from J, the gap between germline ends came to 7 bases. From germline, CDR1 is MRHNA and CDR2 SNTAGT. The CDR3 loop is CASSPGAGANVLTF. The DNA of the CDR3 is TGTGCCAGCAGTCCAGGGGCTGGGGCCAACGTCCTGACTTTC.

This chain uses TRBV6-5 with TRBJ2-3; the match to TRBD2 covers 7 bases. V trimming: 2 bases; J trimming: 1 base; junction bases outside the gene matches: 6. Germline loops: CDR1 MNHEY, CDR2 SVGAGI. This CDR3 contains 16 residues. The chain's CDR3 is CASSYGWEGGTDTQYF. In nucleotides, the CDR3 is TGTGCCAGCAGTTACGGGTGGGAGGGAGGCACAGATACGCAGTATTTT.

The CDR3: CASSSREGSYNEQFF. The CDR3 DNA sequence: TGTGCCAGCAGCTCTCGGGAGGGTTCCTACAATGAGCAGTTCTTC. The chain couples TRBV9 to TRBJ2-1; 8 positions match TRBD2. J gave up 1 base and V 4 bases, and 4 bases lay outside the gene matches. Per germline, CDR1 SGDLS and CDR2 YYNGEE. CDR3 length: 15 amino acids.

This clone was seen more than once but under ten times. V gene TRBV19 combines with J gene TRBJ2-7; 7 bases are a match to TRBD1. V was pared by 4 bases and J by 6 bases, with 6 bases of the junction left unmatched. Germline CDR1 is LNHDA and CDR2 is SQIVND (reference sequence). This CDR3 is 13 amino acids long. The CDR3 region is CASSRQGKAEQYF. CDR3 sequence (DNA): TGTGCCAGTAGTAGACAGGGAAAAGCCGAGCAGTACTTC.

V is TRBV19 and J is TRBJ2-1; 9 nucleotides agree with TRBD2. Germline V lookup: CDR1 LNHDA, CDR2 SQIVND (reference sequence). The CDR3 is 15 amino acids. V dropped 4 bases and J dropped 12; count of bases not matched to a gene: 13. The CDR3: CASSTQSISGSGQFF. The CDR3 coding sequence is TGTGCCAGTAGTACTCAATCCATTAGCGGGAGCGGGCAGTTCTTC.

The chain joins TRBV12-2 to TRBJ1-4; the D call of TRBD1 is as the table states it, not checked on the DNA. TRBV12-2 corresponds to a pseudogene. There are 14 residues in the CDR3. The CDR3 loop reads CASRFRHLNEKLFF. CDR3 bases: TGTGCAAGTCGCTTCCGACACCTTAATGAAAAACTGTTTTTT.

This clone was recorded only once. V usage is TRBV30 and J usage is TRBJ1-5, with 7 bases lining up with TRBD1. With V trimmed by 1 base and J by 6 bases, 3 bases remained unmatched. Germline V gene lookup returns CDR1 GTSNPN and CDR2 SVGIG (reference sequence). The length of the CDR3 is 13 residues. CDR3 sequence: CAWSAQGGQPQHF. The CDR3 DNA sequence: TGTGCCTGGAGTGCCCAGGGGGGTCAGCCCCAGCATTTT.

The chain employs TRBV4-1 and TRBJ2-7, with 9 bases aligning to TRBD2. Germline lookup yields CDR1 MGHRA and CDR2 YSYEKL. V trimming: 4 bases; J trimming: 0 bases; junction bases outside the gene matches: 4. The CDR3 runs to 15 residues. In DNA form, the CDR3 reads TGCGCCAGCAGCCTCGGACTAGCGTACTCCTACGAGCAGTACTTC. It translates to CASSLGLAYSYEQYF.

V is TRBV11-3 and J is TRBJ2-2, with a possible D match to TRBD1 (8 bases). Germline V lookup: CDR1 SGHNT, CDR2 YENEEA. Trimming stripped 5 bases from V and 6 bases from J, with 13 bases between. The CDR3 covers 14 residues. CDR3: CASSQQGGAGELFF. The CDR3 DNA follows: TGTGCCAGCAGCCAACAGGGGGGGGCCGGGGAGCTGTTTTTT.

This rearrangement joins TRBV10-2 to TRBJ2-1, with 9 bases identical to TRBD2. The V gene end was trimmed by 0 bases and the J gene end by 7 bases; junction bases not matched to a gene: 7. The length of the CDR3 is 16 residues. Germline lookup yields CDR1 WSHSY and CDR2 SAAADI. CDR3: CASSESAGGLRNEQFF. In DNA form, the CDR3 reads TGCGCCAGCAGTGAGTCTGCGGGAGGGCTTCGGAATGAGCAGTTCTTC.

The V and J genes are TRBV6-5 and TRBJ1-4; D is perhaps TRBD1 (6 bases). The CDR3 has 14 amino acids. Deletions cut 5 bases from V and 10 bases from J, with 17 bases between. The germline V gene encodes CDR1 MNHEY and CDR2 SVGAGI. CDR3 sequence reads: CASSLDRFNVKLFF. CDR3 sequence (DNA): TGTGCCAGCAGTCTAGACAGGTTCAACGTAAAACTGTTTTTT.

This clone was observed a single time. This rearrangement joins TRBV12-3 or TRBV12-4 to TRBJ2-7, with 8 bases matching TRBD2. This CDR3 contains 13 residues. The V gene end was trimmed by 5 bases and the J gene end by 6 bases; junction bases not matched to a gene: 6. The CDR3 region is CASSQGTRSEQYF. CDR3 sequence (DNA): TGTGCCAGCAGTCAAGGGACTAGGAGCGAGCAGTACTTC.

J is TRBJ2-7 and V is TRBV6-5; unclear D gene. The CDR3 length is 14 residues. The germline gives CDR1 MNHEY, CDR2 SVGAGI. V was cut by 0 bases and J by 2 bases, with 8 bases left in between. The CDR3 here is CASSYSSEAYEQYF. CDR3 sequence (DNA): TGTGCCAGCAGTTACTCGTCAGAGGCCTACGAGCAGTACTTC.

The V call is TRBV5-1, the J call TRBJ2-1; a weak D match, TRBD1 (6 bases). The V gene lost 5 bases and the J gene lost 8 bases, with 14 bases spanning the gap. The CDR3 is 13 residues long. CDR1 and CDR2 from the germline V gene are SGHRS and YFSETQ. The CDR3 coding sequence is TGCGCCAGCAGTCTGGACAGAAGGGATGAGCAGTTCTTC. This gives the protein CASSLDRRDEQFF.

This clone was seen a handful of times. The chain uses TRBV9 and TRBJ2-3; D is uncertain. Trimming stripped 0 bases from V and 2 bases from J, with 10 bases between. CDR1 is SGDLS, CDR2 YYNGEE, per germline. This CDR3 is 15 amino acids long. CDR3 sequence reads: CASSVGPGHTDTQYF. In nucleotides, the CDR3 is TGTGCCAGCAGCGTAGGCCCAGGCCACACAGATACGCAGTATTTT.

V and J are TRBV4-1 and TRBJ2-1, with 13 bases lining up with TRBD2. J lost 7 bases, V lost 0 bases, and 9 bases had no gene match. Germline assignment: CDR1 MGHRA and CDR2 YSYEKL. The CDR3 is 18 amino acids. CDR3 sequence (DNA): TGCGCCAGCAGCCAAGATATCACTAGCGGGAGGGGGTGGAATGAGCAGTTCTTC. It is translated as CASSQDITSGRGWNEQFF.

The CDR3 DNA reads TGTGCCAGCAGTTACGGGAGATGGGAGACCCAGTACTTC. It translates to CASSYGRWETQYF. This chain links TRBV6-2 or TRBV6-3 with TRBJ2-5, with D maybe TRBD2 (5 bases). The CDR3 runs 13 residues. CDR1 and CDR2 from the germline V gene are MNHEY and SVGEGT. V shed 2 bases and J shed 5 bases, with 9 bases lying between them.

The rearrangement links TRBV5-1 to TRBJ2-7; D may be TRBD2 (7 bases). V dropped 0 bases and J dropped 1 base, with 17 bases sitting between them. The germline V gene encodes CDR1 SGHRS and CDR2 YFSETQ. The CDR3 has 17 amino acids. Here the CDR3 DNA reads TGCGCCAGCAGCTTGGCACGCACAGAGGGGGGGTCCTACGAGCAGTACTTC. It is translated as CASSLARTEGGSYEQYF. Filled out from reference TRBV5-1 and TRBJ2-7, the complete variable domain reads KAGVTQTPRYLIKTRGQQVTLSCSPISGHRSVSWYQQTPGQGLQFLFEYFSETQRNKGNFPGRFSGRQFSNSRSEMNVSTLELGDSALYLCASSLARTEGGSYEQYFGPGTRLTVT.